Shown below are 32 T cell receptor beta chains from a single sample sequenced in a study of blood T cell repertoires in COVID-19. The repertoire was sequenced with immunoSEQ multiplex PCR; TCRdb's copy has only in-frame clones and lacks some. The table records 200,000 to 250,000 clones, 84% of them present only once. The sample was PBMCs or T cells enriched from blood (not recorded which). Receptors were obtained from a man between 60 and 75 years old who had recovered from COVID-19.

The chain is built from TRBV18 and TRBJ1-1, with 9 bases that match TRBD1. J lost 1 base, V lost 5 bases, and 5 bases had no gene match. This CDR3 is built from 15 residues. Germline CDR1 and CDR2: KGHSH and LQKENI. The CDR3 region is CASSKRTGENTEAFF. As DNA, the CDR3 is TGTGCCAGCTCAAAGAGGACAGGGGAGAACACTGAAGCTTTCTTT. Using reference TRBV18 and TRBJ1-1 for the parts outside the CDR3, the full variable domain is NAGVMQNPRHLVRRRGQEARLRCSPMKGHSHVYWYRQLPEEGLKFMVYLQKENIIDESGMPKERFSAEFPKEGPSILRIQQVVRGDSAAYFCASSKRTGENTEAFFGQGTRLTVV.

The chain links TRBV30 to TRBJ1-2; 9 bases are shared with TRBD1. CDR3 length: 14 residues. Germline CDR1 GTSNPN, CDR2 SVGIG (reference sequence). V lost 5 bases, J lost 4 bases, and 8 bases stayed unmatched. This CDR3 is CAWVPGQGSYGYTF. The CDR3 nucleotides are TGTGCCTGGGTACCGGGACAGGGAAGCTATGGCTACACCTTC.

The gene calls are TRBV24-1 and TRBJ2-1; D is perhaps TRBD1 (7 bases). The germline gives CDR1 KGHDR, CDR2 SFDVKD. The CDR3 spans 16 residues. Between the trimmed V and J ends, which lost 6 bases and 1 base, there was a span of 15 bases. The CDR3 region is CATSTTTGRSYNEQFF. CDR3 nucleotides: TGTGCCACCAGTACTACGACAGGGAGGTCCTACAATGAGCAGTTCTTC.

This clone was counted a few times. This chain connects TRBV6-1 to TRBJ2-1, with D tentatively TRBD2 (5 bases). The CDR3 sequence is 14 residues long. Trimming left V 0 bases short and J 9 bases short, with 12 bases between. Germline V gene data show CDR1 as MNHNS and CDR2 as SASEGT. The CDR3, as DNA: TGTGCCAGCAGTGAAGCCTCGGGGAGCGGTGAGCAGTTCTTC. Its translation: CASSEASGSGEQFF.

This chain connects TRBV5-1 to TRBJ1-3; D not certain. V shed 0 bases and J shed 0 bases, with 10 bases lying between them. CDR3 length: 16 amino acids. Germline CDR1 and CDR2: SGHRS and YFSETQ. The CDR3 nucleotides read TGCGCCAGCAGCTTGGGAGACACTTACTCTGGAAACACCATATATTTT. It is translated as CASSLGDTYSGNTIYF.

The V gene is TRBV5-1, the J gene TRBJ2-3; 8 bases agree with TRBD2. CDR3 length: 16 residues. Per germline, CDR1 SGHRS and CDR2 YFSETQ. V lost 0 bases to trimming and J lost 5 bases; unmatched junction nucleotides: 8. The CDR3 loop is CASSLGLAIWGDTQYF. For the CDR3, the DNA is TGCGCCAGCAGCTTGGGACTAGCGATTTGGGGAGATACGCAGTATTTT. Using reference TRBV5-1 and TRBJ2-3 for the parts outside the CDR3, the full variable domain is KAGVTQTPRYLIKTRGQQVTLSCSPISGHRSVSWYQQTPGQGLQFLFEYFSETQRNKGNFPGRFSGRQFSNSRSEMNVSTLELGDSALYLCASSLGLAIWGDTQYFGPGTRLTVL.

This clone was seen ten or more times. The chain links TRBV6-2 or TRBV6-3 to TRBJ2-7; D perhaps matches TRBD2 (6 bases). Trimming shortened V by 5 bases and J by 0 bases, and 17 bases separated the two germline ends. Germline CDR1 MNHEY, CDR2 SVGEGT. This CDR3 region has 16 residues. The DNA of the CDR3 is TGTGCCAGCAGTCCGACCCCGGGAGATAGCTCCTACGAGCAGTACTTC. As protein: CASSPTPGDSSYEQYF.

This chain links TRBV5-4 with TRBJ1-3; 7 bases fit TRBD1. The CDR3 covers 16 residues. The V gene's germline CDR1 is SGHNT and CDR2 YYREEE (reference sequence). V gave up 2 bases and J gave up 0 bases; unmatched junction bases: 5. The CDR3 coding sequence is TGTGCCAGCAGCTTTCAGGGGGTAGGCTCTGGAAACACCATATATTTT. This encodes CASSFQGVGSGNTIYF.

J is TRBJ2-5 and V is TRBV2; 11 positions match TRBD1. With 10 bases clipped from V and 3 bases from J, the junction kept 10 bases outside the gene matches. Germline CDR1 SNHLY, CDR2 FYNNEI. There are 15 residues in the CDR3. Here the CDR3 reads CATSRGQGAKETQYF. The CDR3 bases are TGTGCCACCTCCCGCGGACAGGGGGCGAAAGAGACCCAGTACTTC. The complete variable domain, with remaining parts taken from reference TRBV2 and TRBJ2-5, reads EPEVTQTPSHQVTQMGQEVILRCVPISNHLYFYWYRQILGQKVEFLVSFYNNEISEKSEIFDDQFSVERPDGSNFTLKIRSTKLEDSAMYFCATSRGQGAKETQYFGPGTRLLVL.

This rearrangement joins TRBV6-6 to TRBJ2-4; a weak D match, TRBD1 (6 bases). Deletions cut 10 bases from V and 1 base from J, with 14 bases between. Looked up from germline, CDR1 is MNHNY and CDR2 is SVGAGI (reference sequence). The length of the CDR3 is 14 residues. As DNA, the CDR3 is TGTGCCACCGACAGGACCTGGGCCAAAAACATTCAGTACTTC. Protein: CATDRTWAKNIQYF.

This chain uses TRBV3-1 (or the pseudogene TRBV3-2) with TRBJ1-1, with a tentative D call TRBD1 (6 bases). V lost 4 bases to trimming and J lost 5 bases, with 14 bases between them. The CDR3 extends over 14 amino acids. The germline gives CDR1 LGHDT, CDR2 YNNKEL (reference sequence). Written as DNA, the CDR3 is TGTGCCAGCAGCCCCCGGGGGGCTGTAACTGAAGCTTTCTTT. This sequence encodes CASSPRGAVTEAFF.

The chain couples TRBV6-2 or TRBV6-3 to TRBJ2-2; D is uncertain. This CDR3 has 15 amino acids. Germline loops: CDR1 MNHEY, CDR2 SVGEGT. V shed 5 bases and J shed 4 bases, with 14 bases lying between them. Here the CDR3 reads CASSPLPPGTGELFF. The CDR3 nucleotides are TGTGCCAGCAGTCCCTTGCCCCCGGGCACCGGGGAGCTGTTTTTT.

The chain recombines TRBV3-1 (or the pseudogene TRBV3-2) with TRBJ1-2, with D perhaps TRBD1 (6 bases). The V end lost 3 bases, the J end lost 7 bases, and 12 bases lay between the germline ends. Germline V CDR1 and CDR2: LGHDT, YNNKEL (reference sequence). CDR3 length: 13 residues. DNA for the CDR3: TGTGCCAGCAGCCATCCCACAGGGTTTGGCTACACCTTC. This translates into CASSHPTGFGYTF.

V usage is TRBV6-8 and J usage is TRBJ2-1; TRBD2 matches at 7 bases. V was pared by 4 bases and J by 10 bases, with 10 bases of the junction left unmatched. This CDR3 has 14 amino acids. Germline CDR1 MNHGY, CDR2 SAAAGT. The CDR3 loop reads CASSWGLTPGEQFF. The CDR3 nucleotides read TGTGCCAGCAGTTGGGGACTAACCCCGGGGGAGCAGTTCTTC.

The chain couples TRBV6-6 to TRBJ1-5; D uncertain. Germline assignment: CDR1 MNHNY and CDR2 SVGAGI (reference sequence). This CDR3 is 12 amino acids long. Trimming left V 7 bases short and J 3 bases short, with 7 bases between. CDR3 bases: TGTGCCAGCACCGAGCACAATCAGCCCCAGCATTTT. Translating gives CASTEHNQPQHF.

CDR3 bases: TGTGCCAACTCAGGGGGTTTAAATTCACCCCTCCACTTT. This translates into CANSGGLNSPLHF. This chain uses TRBV6-6 with TRBJ1-6; TRBD1 matches at 7 bases. The CDR3 runs 13 residues. J was trimmed by 7 bases and V by 10 bases; bases with no gene match: 7. Germline lookup yields CDR1 MNHNY and CDR2 SVGAGI (reference sequence).

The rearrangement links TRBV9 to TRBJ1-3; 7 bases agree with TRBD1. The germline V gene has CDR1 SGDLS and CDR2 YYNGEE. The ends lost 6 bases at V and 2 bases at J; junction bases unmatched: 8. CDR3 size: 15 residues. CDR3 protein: CASNTRGTAGNTIYF. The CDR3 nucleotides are TGTGCCAGCAACACCCGCGGGACAGCTGGAAACACCATATATTTT.

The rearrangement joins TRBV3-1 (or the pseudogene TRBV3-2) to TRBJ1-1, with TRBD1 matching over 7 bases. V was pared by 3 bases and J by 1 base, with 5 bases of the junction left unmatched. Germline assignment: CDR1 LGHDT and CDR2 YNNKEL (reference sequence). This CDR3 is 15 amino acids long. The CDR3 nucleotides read TGTGCCAGCAGCCATGGGGACAGAAAGAACACTGAAGCTTTCTTT. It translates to CASSHGDRKNTEAFF.

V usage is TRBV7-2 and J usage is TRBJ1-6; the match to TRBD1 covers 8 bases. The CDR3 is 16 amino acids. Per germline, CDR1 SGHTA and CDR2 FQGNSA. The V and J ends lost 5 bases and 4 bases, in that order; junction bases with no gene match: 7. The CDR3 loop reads CASSPRTGTYNSPLHF. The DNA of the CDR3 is TGTGCCAGCAGCCCCAGGACAGGGACGTATAATTCACCCCTCCACTTT.

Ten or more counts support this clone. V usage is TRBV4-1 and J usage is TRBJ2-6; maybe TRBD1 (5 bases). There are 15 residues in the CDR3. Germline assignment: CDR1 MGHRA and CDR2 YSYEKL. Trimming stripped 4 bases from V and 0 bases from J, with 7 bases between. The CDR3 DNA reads TGCGCCAGCAGCCCAGGGCTCTCTGGGGCCAACGTCCTGACTTTC. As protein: CASSPGLSGANVLTF.

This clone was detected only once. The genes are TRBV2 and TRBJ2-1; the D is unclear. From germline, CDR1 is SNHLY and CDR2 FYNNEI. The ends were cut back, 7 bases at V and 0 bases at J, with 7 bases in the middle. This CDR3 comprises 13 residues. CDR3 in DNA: TGTGCCAGCAATGCAGTCTCCTACAATGAGCAGTTCTTC. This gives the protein CASNAVSYNEQFF.

The CDR3 here is CASSLGGENQPQHF. The CDR3 bases are TGTGCCAGCAGCTTAGGTGGGGAGAATCAGCCCCAGCATTTT. The rearrangement links TRBV11-3 to TRBJ1-5; D ambiguous. From germline, CDR1 is SGHNT and CDR2 YENEEA. The CDR3 consists of 14 residues. Trimming pared 1 base from V and 4 bases from J, leaving 8 bases between.

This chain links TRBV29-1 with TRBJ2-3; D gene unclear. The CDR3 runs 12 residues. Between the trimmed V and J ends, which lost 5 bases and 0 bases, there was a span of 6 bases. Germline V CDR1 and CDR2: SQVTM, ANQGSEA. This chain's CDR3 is CSVKTSTDTQYF. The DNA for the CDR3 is TGCAGCGTTAAGACTAGCACAGATACGCAGTATTTT.

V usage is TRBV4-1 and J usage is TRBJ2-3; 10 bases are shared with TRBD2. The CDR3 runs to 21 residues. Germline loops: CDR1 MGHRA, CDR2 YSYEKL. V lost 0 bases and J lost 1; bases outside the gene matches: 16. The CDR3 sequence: CASSQDLWRGSSGGGTDTQYF. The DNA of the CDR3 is TGCGCCAGCAGCCAAGATCTTTGGAGAGGATCCAGCGGGGGGGGCACAGATACGCAGTATTTT.

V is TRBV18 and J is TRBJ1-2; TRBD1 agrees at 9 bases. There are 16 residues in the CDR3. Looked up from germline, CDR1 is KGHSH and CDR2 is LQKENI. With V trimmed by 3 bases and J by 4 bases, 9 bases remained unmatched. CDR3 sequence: CASSPRRDRDGYGYTF. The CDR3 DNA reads TGTGCCAGCTCACCTAGGAGGGACAGGGACGGCTATGGCTACACCTTC.

The CDR3 is CASSLKGAYGYTF. The CDR3, as DNA: TGTGCCAGCAGTTTAAAGGGGGCCTATGGCTACACCTTC. This chain links TRBV12-3 or TRBV12-4 with TRBJ1-2; TRBD1 matches at 7 bases. This CDR3 has 13 residues. V lost 2 bases, J lost 4 bases, and 1 base stayed unmatched.

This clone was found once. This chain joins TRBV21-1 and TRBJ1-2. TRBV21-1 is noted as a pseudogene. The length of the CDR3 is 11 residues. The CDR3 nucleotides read TGTGCCAGCAGGCCCACTTCTGGCTACACCTTC. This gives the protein CASRPTSGYTF.

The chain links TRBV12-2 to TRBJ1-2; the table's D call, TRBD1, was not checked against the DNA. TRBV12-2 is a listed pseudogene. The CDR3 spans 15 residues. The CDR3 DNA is TGTGCAAGTCGCTTAGAGGGACAGGGTATCTATGGCTACACCTTC. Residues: CASRLEGQGIYGYTF.

The CDR3 sequence: CASSSGLTLGEQYF. The CDR3 DNA reads as TGCGCCAGCAGCTCGGGACTCACCTTAGGGGAGCAGTACTTC. The rearrangement joins TRBV5-1 to TRBJ2-7, with TRBD2 as a possible D gene (6 bases). The V gene lost 3 bases and the J gene lost 7 bases, with 17 bases spanning the gap. This CDR3 region has 14 residues. In germline, CDR1 is SGHRS, CDR2 YFSETQ.

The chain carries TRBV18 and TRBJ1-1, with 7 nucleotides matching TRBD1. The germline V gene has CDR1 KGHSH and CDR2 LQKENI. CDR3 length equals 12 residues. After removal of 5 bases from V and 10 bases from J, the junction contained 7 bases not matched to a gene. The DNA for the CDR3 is TGTGCCAGCTCAACTATGACAGGGTTAGCTTTCTTT. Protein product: CASSTMTGLAFF.

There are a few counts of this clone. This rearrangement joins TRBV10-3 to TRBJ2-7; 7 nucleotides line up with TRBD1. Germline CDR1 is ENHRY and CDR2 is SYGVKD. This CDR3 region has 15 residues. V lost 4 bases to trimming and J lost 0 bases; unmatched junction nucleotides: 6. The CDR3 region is CAISAGQLDSYEQYF. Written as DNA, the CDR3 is TGTGCCATCAGTGCGGGACAGTTAGACTCCTACGAGCAGTACTTC.

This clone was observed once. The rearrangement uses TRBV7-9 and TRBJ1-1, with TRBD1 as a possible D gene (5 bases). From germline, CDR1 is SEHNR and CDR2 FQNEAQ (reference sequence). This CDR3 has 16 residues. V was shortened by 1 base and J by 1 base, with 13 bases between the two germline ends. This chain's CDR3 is CASSLVSGHPNTEAFF. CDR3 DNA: TGTGCCAGCAGCTTAGTTAGTGGACACCCGAACACTGAAGCTTTCTTT.